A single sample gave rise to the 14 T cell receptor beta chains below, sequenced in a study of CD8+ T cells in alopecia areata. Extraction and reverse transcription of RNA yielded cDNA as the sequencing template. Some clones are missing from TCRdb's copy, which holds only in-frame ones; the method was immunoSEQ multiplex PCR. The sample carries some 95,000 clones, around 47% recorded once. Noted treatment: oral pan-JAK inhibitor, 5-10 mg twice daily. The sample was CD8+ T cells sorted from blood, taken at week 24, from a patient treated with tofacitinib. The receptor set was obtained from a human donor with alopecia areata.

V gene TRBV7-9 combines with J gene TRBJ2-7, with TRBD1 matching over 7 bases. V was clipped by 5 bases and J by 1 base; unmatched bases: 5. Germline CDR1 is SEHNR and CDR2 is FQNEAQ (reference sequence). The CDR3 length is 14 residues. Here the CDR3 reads CASSPGQNSYEQYF. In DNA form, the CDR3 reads TGTGCCAGCAGCCCGGGACAGAATTCCTACGAGCAGTACTTC.

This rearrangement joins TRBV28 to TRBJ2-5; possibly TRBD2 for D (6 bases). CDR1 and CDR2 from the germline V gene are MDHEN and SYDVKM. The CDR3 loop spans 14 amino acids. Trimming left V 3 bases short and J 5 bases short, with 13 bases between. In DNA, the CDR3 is TGTGCCAGCAGTTTTACGGGAGCGGGCGAGACCCAGTACTTC. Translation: CASSFTGAGETQYF.

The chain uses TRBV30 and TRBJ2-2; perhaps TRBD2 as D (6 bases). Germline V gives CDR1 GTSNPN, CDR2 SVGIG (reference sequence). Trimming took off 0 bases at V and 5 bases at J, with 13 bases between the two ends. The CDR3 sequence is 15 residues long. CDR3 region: CAWSVRGTDTGELFF. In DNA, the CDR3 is TGTGCCTGGAGTGTACGGGGGACTGATACCGGGGAGCTGTTTTTT.

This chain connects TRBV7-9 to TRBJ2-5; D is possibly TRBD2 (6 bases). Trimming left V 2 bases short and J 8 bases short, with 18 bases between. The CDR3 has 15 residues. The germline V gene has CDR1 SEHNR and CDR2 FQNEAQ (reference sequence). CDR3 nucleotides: TGTGCCAGCAGCTTACTGGGAACGGGAGTGCATACCCAGTACTTC. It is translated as CASSLLGTGVHTQYF.

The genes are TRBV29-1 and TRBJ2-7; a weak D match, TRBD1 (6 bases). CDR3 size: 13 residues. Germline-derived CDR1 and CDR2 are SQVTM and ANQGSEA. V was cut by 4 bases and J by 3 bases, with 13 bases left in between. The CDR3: CSVVGGKNYEQYF. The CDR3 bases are TGCAGCGTTGTAGGGGGAAAAAACTACGAGCAGTACTTC.

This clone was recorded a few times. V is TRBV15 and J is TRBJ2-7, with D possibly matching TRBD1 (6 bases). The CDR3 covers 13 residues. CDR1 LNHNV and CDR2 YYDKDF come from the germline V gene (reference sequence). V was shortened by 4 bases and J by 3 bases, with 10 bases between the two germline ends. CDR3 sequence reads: CATSITGFYEQYF. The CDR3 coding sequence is TGTGCCACCAGCATCACAGGGTTCTACGAGCAGTACTTC.

CDR3 DNA sequence: TGTGCCAGCAGCTTAGCAGGACCGACACCCACAGATACGCAGTATTTT. Protein sequence: CASSLAGPTPTDTQYF. V gene TRBV7-8 combines with J gene TRBJ2-3; no firm D call. V was clipped by 0 bases and J by 2 bases, with 12 bases between them. Looked up from germline, CDR1 is SGHVS and CDR2 is FQNEAQ. This CDR3 region has 16 residues.

The CDR3 protein is CASTQARLGNNEQFF. The CDR3 DNA follows: TGTGCCAGCACACAGGCGAGACTAGGAAACAATGAGCAGTTCTTC. J is TRBJ2-1 and V is TRBV6-5; perhaps TRBD2 as D (6 bases). The CDR3 covers 15 residues. The germline V gene encodes CDR1 MNHEY and CDR2 SVGAGI. The V and J ends lost 7 bases and 5 bases respectively, with 18 bases between them.

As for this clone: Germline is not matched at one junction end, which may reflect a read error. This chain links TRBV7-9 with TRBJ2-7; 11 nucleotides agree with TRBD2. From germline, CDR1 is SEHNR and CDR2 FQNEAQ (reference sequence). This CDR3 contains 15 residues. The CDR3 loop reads CASTLAGGPIHEQYF. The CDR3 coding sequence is TGTGCCAGCACCTTAGCGGGAGGGCCAATCCACGAGCAGTACTTC.

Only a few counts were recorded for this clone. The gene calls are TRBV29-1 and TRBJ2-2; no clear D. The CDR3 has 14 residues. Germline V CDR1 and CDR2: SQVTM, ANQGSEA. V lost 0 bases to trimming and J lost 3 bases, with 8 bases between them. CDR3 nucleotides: TGCAGCGTTGAAGATAAAGGGTACACCGGGGAGCTGTTTTTT. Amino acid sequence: CSVEDKGYTGELFF.

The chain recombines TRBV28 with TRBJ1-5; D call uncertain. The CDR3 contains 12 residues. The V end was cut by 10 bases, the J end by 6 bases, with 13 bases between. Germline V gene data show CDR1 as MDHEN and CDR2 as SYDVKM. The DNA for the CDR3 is TGTGCCATTTCGATGACGAGTCAGCCCCAGCATTTT. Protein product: CAISMTSQPQHF.

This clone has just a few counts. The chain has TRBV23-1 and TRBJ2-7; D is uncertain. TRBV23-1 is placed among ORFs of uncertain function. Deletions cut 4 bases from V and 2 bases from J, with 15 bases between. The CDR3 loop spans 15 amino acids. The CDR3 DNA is TGCGCCAGCAGTCCACGCCGACACACTACCTACGAGCAGTACTTC. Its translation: CASSPRRHTTYEQYF.

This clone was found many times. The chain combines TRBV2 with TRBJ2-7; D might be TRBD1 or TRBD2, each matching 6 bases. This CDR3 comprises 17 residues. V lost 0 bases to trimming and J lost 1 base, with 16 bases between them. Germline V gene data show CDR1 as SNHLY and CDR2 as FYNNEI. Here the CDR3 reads CASSEALVGGRSYEQYF. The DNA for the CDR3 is TGTGCCAGCAGTGAAGCGCTTGTCGGGGGCAGGTCCTACGAGCAGTACTTC.

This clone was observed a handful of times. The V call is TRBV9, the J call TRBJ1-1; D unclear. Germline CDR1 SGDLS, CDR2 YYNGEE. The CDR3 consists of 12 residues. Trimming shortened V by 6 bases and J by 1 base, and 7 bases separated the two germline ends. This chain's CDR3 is CASNRENTEAFF. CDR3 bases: TGTGCCAGCAATAGGGAGAACACTGAAGCTTTCTTT.